The clone carrying this T cell receptor beta chain was seen a handful of times. As yet, its antigen is unknown. Trimming stripped 4 bases from V and 7 bases from J, with 19 bases between. The CDR3 sequence is 14 residues long. Per the germline V gene, CDR1 is SQVTM and CDR2 is ANQGSEA. This sample was included in a study of T cells in Graves' hyperthyroidism and ophthalmopathy. General study points: In simple terms, a model built on 13 V-J features told ophthalmopathy apart from stable hyperthyroidism.

RNA transcripts were the template for amplifying TCR beta CDR3 regions. HTBI primers were used for first-round RT-PCR of the TCR CDR3. TCRdb itself ran the multiplex PCR reads through MiXCR, one entry per CDR3 protein. The table has approximately 600,000 distinct CDR3 sequences, about 17% seen once; the top ten hold 3% to 4.5%. Orbital computed tomography and thyroid ultrasound, together with serum TRAb and thyroxine and clinical symptoms, were used for diagnoses. This chain joins TRBV29-1 and TRBJ1-2; D is perhaps TRBD1 (5 bases). The sequencing sample was made of blood. This clonotype was obtained from a woman in her thirties with Graves' hyperthyroidism. The CDR3 loop reads CSVGQGPKGPGYTF. CDR3 DNA sequence: TGCAGCGTTGGGCAGGGCCCAAAAGGCCCTGGCTACACCTTC.